The TCR beta chain under discussion was sequenced for a study of immune cell composition in non-small cell lung cancer. This table comes from immunoSEQ multiplex PCR, and its TCRdb copy is limited to in-frame clones, with some not included. The table has about 3,200 clones, about three quarters seen once; the top ten hold roughly 4%. This CDR3 has 14 amino acids. V gave up 7 bases and J gave up 6 bases, with 20 bases separating them. Germline V gene data show CDR1 as SGHRS and CDR2 as YFSETQ. This sequence was found in a human donor with non-small cell lung cancer. Material: lung tumor tissue. The chain carries TRBV5-1 and TRBJ2-7; the D gene is possibly TRBD2 (5 bases). In nucleotides, the CDR3 is TGCGCCAGCTCGCAGGAGGTCGCACGTCGCGAGCAGTACTTC. It encodes CASSQEVARREQYF.